This is a list of T cell receptor beta chains from one sample in a study of cytomegalovirus exposure and HLA in healthy donors. Here immunoSEQ multiplex PCR was the method, and the copy in TCRdb shows in-frame clones only, minus some. Seen here are approximately 150,000 clones, around three fifths observed once, and the top ten hold around 3%. The sample comprised PBMCs. The receptor set was obtained from a woman under 40 in good health and CMV-seropositive. CDR3s include the opening cysteine and the closing phenylalanine or tryptophan. A D gene is named only where the DNA matches it firmly. A clone size is listed for some rows: how often the clone was seen (once, few, many), or a class if it is expanded.

TRBV6-4	-	-	TRBJ2-5	CATNSLTKETQYF	TGTGCCACGAACTCACTAACAAAAGAGACCCAGTACTTC
TRBV10-1	-	TRBD1	TRBJ1-1	CASSPGQGIAFF	TGCGCCAGCAGCCCGGGACAGGGAATAGCTTTCTTT
TRBV5-1	-	TRBD2	TRBJ2-1	CASSLHSGRPYNEQFF	TGCGCCAGCAGCTTGCACAGCGGGAGACCCTACAATGAGCAGTTCTTC
TRBV7-9	-	TRBD2	TRBJ2-2	CASSLGTSPGELFF	TGTGCCAGCAGCTTAGGGACTAGTCCCGGGGAGCTGTTTTTT
TRBV5-1	-	TRBD2	TRBJ2-1	CASSLVFSGRNGQFF	TGCGCCAGCAGCTTGGTTTTTAGCGGGAGGAATGGGCAGTTCTTC
TRBV11-2	-	TRBD1	TRBJ2-5	CASSLRFLQGETQYF	TGTGCCAGCAGCTTACGATTTTTACAGGGGGAGACCCAGTACTTC
TRBV10-3	-	-	TRBJ1-6	CAISSTGLNNSPLHF	TGTGCCATCAGTAGCACGGGACTCAATAATTCACCCCTCCACTTT
TRBV7-6	few	TRBD1	TRBJ1-5	CASSAQDRGGNQPQHF	TGTGCCAGCAGCGCACAAGACAGGGGGGGAAATCAGCCCCAGCATTTT
TRBV7-2	-	TRBD1	TRBJ1-3	CASSSRTGGGNTIYF	TGTGCCAGCAGCTCACGGACAGGGGGTGGAAACACCATATATTTT
TRBV6-5	-	TRBD1	TRBJ1-2	CASSYSGRGPYGYTF	TGTGCCAGCAGTTACTCGGGCAGGGGGCCGTATGGTTACACCTTC
TRBV7-6	-	-	TRBJ1-4	CASAPASGEKLFF	TGTGCCAGCGCCCCCGCTTCGGGAGAAAAACTGTTTTTT
TRBV6-5	-	-	TRBJ1-4	CASMRSVEEKLFF	TGTGCCAGCATGAGGTCGGTTGAGGAAAAACTGTTTTTT
TRBV18	-	-	TRBJ2-1	CASSGAYSYNEQFF	TGTGCCAGCTCAGGGGCCTACTCCTACAATGAGCAGTTCTTC
TRBV9	-	-	TRBJ2-1	CASSVAGTYNEQFF	TGTGCCAGCAGCGTAGCGGGGACCTACAATGAGCAGTTCTTC
TRBV5-1	-	TRBD2	TRBJ2-1	CASSPPGAGGLDEQFF	TGCGCCAGCAGCCCCCCCGGCGCGGGGGGGCTTGATGAGCAGTTCTTC
TRBV7-9	-	-	TRBJ2-7	CASSQQGGRPYEQYF	TGTGCCAGCAGCCAACAGGGTGGACGTCCCTACGAGCAGTACTTC
TRBV4-1	-	TRBD2	TRBJ2-1	CASSQERTSGGSHEQFF	TGCGCCAGCAGCCAAGAACGGACTAGCGGGGGGAGCCATGAGCAGTTCTTC
TRBV10-3	-	TRBD1	TRBJ1-2	CAIRSGTAPLGYTF	TGTGCCATCAGGTCCGGGACAGCCCCTTTGGGCTACACCTTC
TRBV6-1	-	-	TRBJ1-3	CASRRRGNTIYF	TGTGCCAGCAGACGGAGAGGTAACACCATATATTTT
TRBV7-6	few	TRBD2	TRBJ2-7	CASSRTPGLASYYEQYF	TGTGCCAGCAGCCGGACCCCGGGACTAGCATCCTACTACGAGCAGTACTTC
TRBV15	-	-	TRBJ2-2	CATSGPQGSGELFF	TGTGCCACCAGCGGCCCTCAGGGTTCCGGGGAGCTGTTTTTT
TRBV7-6	once	-	TRBJ1-3	CASSLARASGNTIYF	TGTGCCAGCAGCTTAGCCAGGGCGTCTGGAAACACCATATATTTT
TRBV28	-	-	TRBJ2-7	CASSSSPGLTSYEQYF	TGTGCCAGCAGTTCTTCTCCGGGACTGACCTCCTACGAGCAGTACTTC
TRBV11-2	-	TRBD2	TRBJ2-1	CASSLVAGGRYNEQFF	TGTGCCAGCAGCTTAGTCGCGGGGGGGAGATACAATGAGCAGTTCTTC
TRBV5-1	-	-	TRBJ2-3	CASSTGFSADTQYF	TGCGCCAGCAGCACCGGGTTCAGTGCAGATACGCAGTATTTT
TRBV29-1	few	TRBD2	TRBJ2-1	CSVILAGIYNEQFF	TGCAGCGTTATCCTAGCGGGGATCTACAATGAGCAGTTCTTC
TRBV10-2	-	TRBD1	TRBJ1-1	CASKQGTALLNTEAFF	TGCGCCAGCAAGCAAGGGACAGCTCTATTGAACACTGAAGCTTTCTTT
TRBV6-6	-	TRBD1	TRBJ1-6	CASSYSVQGAGSPLHF	TGTGCCAGCAGTTATTCCGTCCAGGGGGCCGGATCACCCCTCCACTTT
TRBV2	-	-	TRBJ1-6	CASSGLAGGSSYNSPLHF	TGTGCCAGCAGTGGCCTGGCGGGGGGAAGCTCCTATAATTCACCCCTCCACTTT
TRBV5-1	-	TRBD2	TRBJ2-5	CASSLGAGRGETQYF	TGCGCCAGCAGCTTGGGCGCAGGGAGGGGAGAGACCCAGTACTTC